This TCR beta chain was recorded in a study of T-cell reconstitution after alpha-beta-depleted transplantation in children. The study, taken as a whole, reports: At one year after transplant, newly produced T cells mostly accounted for T-cell counts and diversity. Surviving recipient T cells and intrathymic progenitors accounted for some patients' high TCRbeta diversity at day 60. Alpha-beta T cells about two months after transplant reportedly derived from several hundred expanded graft clones.

The library targeted TCRbeta and was prepared with unique molecular identifiers. From the PCR reads, TCRdb called clonotypes with MiXCR, one entry per CDR3 protein. The sample has 250,000 to 400,000 distinct CDR3 sequences, approximately 23% seen once; the top ten hold around 9.9%. In this sample, this clonotype turned up a few times. Its specificity is not known. The source is a male patient younger than 18 who had a stem cell transplant for acute lymphoblastic leukemia, so the T cells may come from the graft donor. This material consisted of PBMCs, mostly from graft donor cells, taken 180 days after TCRalphabeta/CD19-depleted stem cell transplant.

The CDR3 coding sequence is TGTGCCAGCAGTGTTGTCAATGAGCAGTTCTTC. Its protein product is CASSVVNEQFF. The chain links TRBV7-8 to TRBJ2-1; D unclear. This CDR3 is 11 amino acids long. Looked up from germline, CDR1 is SGHVS and CDR2 is FQNEAQ. The V end lost 6 bases, the J end lost 6 bases, and 6 bases lay between the germline ends.